The present TCR beta chain was sequenced within a study of tumor-infiltrating lymphocytes in primary liver carcinoma. Background on the study: Subjects consisted of male and female patients aged 30 to 69 years.

From approximately 0.5 ug of total RNA, TCR beta-specific cDNA was reverse-transcribed using a constant-region primer. ARM-PCR was slightly modified, and three nested multiplex PCR rounds with it gave rise to the TCR beta libraries. TRBV1-TRBV30 forward and Cbeta reverse primers drove the first two roughly 10-cycle rounds. TCRdb fed the multiplex PCR reads into MiXCR, producing one record per CDR3 protein. The data hold more than 100,000 distinct CDR3 sequences, with around two thirds observed a single time. Joint extraction of RNA and DNA used roughly 18-34 mg of bulk tissue that was unsorted. CDR3 length: 14 amino acids. V shed 6 bases, J shed 7 bases, and the junction held 13 bases outside the gene matches. The germline CDR1 and CDR2 sequences are SQVTM and ANQGSEA.

The chain has TRBV29-1 and TRBJ1-1, with 8 bases lining up with TRBD1. This receptor was taken from a woman in her sixties with primary liver carcinoma and hepatitis B virus infection. The sequencing sample was made of tumor-adjacent normal liver tissue. CDR3 protein: CSVEPIDRGFEAFF. For the CDR3, the DNA is TGCAGCGTGGAACCCATCGACAGGGGTTTTGAAGCTTTCTTT.